These 20 T cell receptor beta chains were sequenced from one sample in a study of cytomegalovirus exposure and HLA in healthy donors. TCRdb keeps only in-frame clones here, not all; method: immunoSEQ multiplex PCR. The top ten clones hold around 8% of a sample with about 140,000 clones, around 88% of them seen once. Sequenced material: PBMCs. These receptors were taken from a woman younger than 30 in good health and CMV-seropositive.

V usage is TRBV7-2 and J usage is TRBJ1-1; D gene unclear. Germline CDR1 reads SGHTA; CDR2 reads FQGNSA. The CDR3 is 16 amino acids. Deletions cut 0 bases from V and 1 base from J, with 12 bases between. The CDR3 DNA reads TGTGCCAGCAGCTTAGCGCCGGGAGGAGGGAACACTGAAGCTTTCTTT. This sequence encodes CASSLAPGGGNTEAFF.

The chain employs TRBV27 and TRBJ2-2, with 11 bases aligning to TRBD2. CDR1 MNHEY and CDR2 SMNVEV come from the germline V gene (reference sequence). J lost 1 base, V lost 4 bases, and 5 bases had no gene match. The CDR3 runs to 17 residues. The CDR3 bases are TGTGCCAGCAGTTCGCAGACTAGCGGGGAGAACACCGGGGAGCTGTTTTTT. Translated, it gives CASSSQTSGENTGELFF.

This sequence joins TRBV6-5 and TRBJ2-7; 10 bases are a match to TRBD1. CDR1 MNHEY and CDR2 SVGAGI come from the germline V gene. The CDR3 has 14 residues. The V and J ends lost 6 bases and 2 bases, in that order; junction bases with no gene match: 4. The CDR3: CASRLGQGAYEQYF. As DNA, the CDR3 is TGTGCCAGCAGGCTAGGACAGGGGGCCTACGAGCAGTACTTC.

The genes are TRBV27 and TRBJ1-6, with 10 bases that match TRBD1. CDR3 size: 16 residues. Unmatched junction bases numbered 7, after V lost 3 bases and J lost 8 bases. CDR1 and CDR2 from the germline V gene are MNHEY and SMNVEV (reference sequence). The CDR3 DNA reads as TGTGCCAGCAGTTTCGATATGGGACAGGGGTATTCACCCCTCCACTTT. Encoded protein: CASSFDMGQGYSPLHF.

This clone showed up just once. This CDR3 reads CASSYNRRDGYTF. The CDR3 coding sequence is TGTGCCAGCAGTTACAATCGGAGGGACGGCTACACCTTC. The rearrangement uses TRBV6-6 and TRBJ1-2, with a possible D match to TRBD1 (5 bases). V lost 2 bases and J lost 8, with 12 bases in between. CDR1 and CDR2 (germline): MNHNY, SVGAGI (reference sequence). CDR3 size: 13 residues.

CDR3: CASSFQTGTTYEQYF. Here the CDR3 DNA reads TGTGCCAGCAGCTTTCAGACCGGGACAACCTACGAGCAGTACTTC. The chain combines TRBV11-2 with TRBJ2-7; D possibly corresponds to TRBD1 (6 bases). The CDR3 contains 15 residues. Germline CDR1 reads SGHAT; CDR2 reads FQNNGV. Between the trimmed V and J ends, which lost 3 bases and 2 bases, there was a span of 14 bases.

This clone was observed once. The chain is built from TRBV28 and TRBJ2-7, with 8 bases lining up with TRBD1. The CDR3 contains 19 residues. V shed 3 bases and J 1 base; nucleotides not matched to a gene: 17. Germline CDR1 MDHEN, CDR2 SYDVKM. The CDR3 nucleotides read TGTGCCAGCAGTTTTCTGTCTACCGGGGACAGGCGACATTCCTACGAGCAGTACTTC. Translation: CASSFLSTGDRRHSYEQYF.

With respect to this clone: At one of its ends the junction is not consistent with the germline gene, which may arise from a read error. The chain couples TRBV7-9 to TRBJ1-1; the match to TRBD1 covers 10 bases. This CDR3 contains 14 residues. Germline V CDR1 and CDR2: SEHNR, FQNEAQ (reference sequence). CDR3 amino acids: CASSLGQGVPEAFF. For the CDR3, the DNA is TGTGCCAGCAGTTTAGGACAGGGGGTCCCTGAAGCTTTCTTT.

The chain has TRBV2 and TRBJ2-2; TRBD2 matches at 9 bases. The CDR3 extends over 15 amino acids. The germline V gene has CDR1 SNHLY and CDR2 FYNNEI. V was pared by 4 bases and J by 3 bases, with 3 bases of the junction left unmatched. The DNA of the CDR3 is TGTGCCAGCAGTGTGACTAGCGGTTACACCGGGGAGCTGTTTTTT. Translation: CASSVTSGYTGELFF.

The gene calls are TRBV9 and TRBJ1-1; the D gene is possibly TRBD1 (6 bases). V gave up 4 bases and J gave up 0 bases, with 13 bases separating them. The CDR3 totals 15 residues. The V gene's germline CDR1 is SGDLS and CDR2 YYNGEE. The CDR3 sequence is CASSPGQSMNTEAFF. The DNA for the CDR3 is TGTGCCAGCAGCCCTGGACAGAGTATGAACACTGAAGCTTTCTTT.

The rearrangement links TRBV9 to TRBJ2-7, with TRBD1 matching over 10 bases. J was trimmed by 6 bases and V by 5 bases; bases with no gene match: 11. The CDR3 sequence is 15 residues long. In germline, CDR1 is SGDLS, CDR2 YYNGEE. The DNA for the CDR3 is TGTGCCAGCAGTAAAGGGACAGGGGCATCTGGCGAGCAGTACTTC. This translates into CASSKGTGASGEQYF.

The rearrangement uses TRBV19 and TRBJ2-1; possibly TRBD2 for D (5 bases). In germline, CDR1 is LNHDA, CDR2 SQIVND (reference sequence). This CDR3 contains 18 residues. Trimming cost V 1 base and J 0 bases, with 16 bases left between them. The chain's CDR3 is CASSIGWRGRSSYNEQFF. In DNA, the CDR3 is TGTGCCAGTAGTATAGGCTGGCGCGGGCGTAGCTCCTACAATGAGCAGTTCTTC.

CDR3: CASSPVGGSYNEQFF. The CDR3 nucleotides are TGTGCCAGCAGCCCGGTGGGGGGCTCCTACAATGAGCAGTTCTTC. The rearrangement uses TRBV7-6 and TRBJ2-1; maybe TRBD2 (6 bases). The CDR3 sequence is 15 residues long. Trimming shortened V by 5 bases and J by 0 bases, and 11 bases separated the two germline ends. Germline assignment: CDR1 SGHVS and CDR2 FNYEAQ.

The CDR3 loop reads CASRPRLAADTQYF. In nucleotides, the CDR3 is TGTGCCAGCAGACCTAGACTAGCTGCAGATACGCAGTATTTT. The V gene is TRBV5-4, the J gene TRBJ2-3, with TRBD2 matching over 7 bases. The CDR3 loop spans 14 amino acids. Trimming cost V 5 bases and J 4 bases; bases outside gene matches: 7. Germline CDR1 and CDR2: SGHNT and YYREEE (reference sequence).

This clone was counted a single time. The chain uses TRBV4-2 and TRBJ2-7; perhaps TRBD2 as D (7 bases). CDR1 and CDR2 from the germline V gene are LGHNA and YNFKEQ. The ends were cut back, 1 base at V and 5 bases at J, with 12 bases in the middle. This CDR3 comprises 14 residues. The CDR3 nucleotides read TGTGCCAGCAGCCAAGTGGGCGGGGGCAACGAGCAGTACTTC. This gives the protein CASSQVGGGNEQYF.

The gene calls are TRBV29-1 and TRBJ2-1; tentatively, D is TRBD1 (6 bases). CDR3 length equals 14 residues. Germline assignment: CDR1 SQVTM and CDR2 ANQGSEA. Deletions cut 3 bases from V and 5 bases from J, with 14 bases between. CDR3 amino acids: CSVDRVGTNNEQFF. The DNA for the CDR3 is TGCAGCGTTGATAGGGTTGGGACAAACAATGAGCAGTTCTTC.

The V gene is TRBV10-1, the J gene TRBJ1-2; D possibly corresponds to TRBD1 (6 bases). Germline V CDR1 and CDR2: WNHNN, SYGVQD (reference sequence). Trimming pared 9 bases from V and 3 bases from J, leaving 20 bases between. This CDR3 contains 15 residues. The CDR3 loop reads CARVGTSASDYGYTF. CDR3 DNA: TGCGCCAGGGTTGGGACATCAGCCAGTGACTATGGCTACACCTTC.

The J gene is TRBJ1-1, the V gene TRBV28; possibly TRBD1 for D (5 bases). The CDR3 is made up of 15 amino acids. Trimming took 3 bases from V and 4 from J, leaving 15 bases between them. Germline V gene sequence: CDR1 MDHEN, CDR2 SYDVKM. The CDR3 coding sequence is TGTGCCAGCAGTTTCACCGGTAGGGGTAGCACTGAAGCTTTCTTT. Its protein product is CASSFTGRGSTEAFF.

CDR3 residues: CASTDRGRGKLFF. In DNA, the CDR3 is TGTGCCAGCACCGACAGGGGGCGAGGAAAACTGTTTTTT. The chain employs TRBV25-1 and TRBJ1-4; 10 nucleotides match TRBD1. This CDR3 is built from 13 residues. V dropped 7 bases and J dropped 10; count of bases not matched to a gene: 6. The V gene's germline CDR1 is MGHDK and CDR2 SYGVNS.

This sequence joins TRBV29-1 and TRBJ1-3, with D perhaps matching TRBD1 (5 bases). Germline CDR1 SQVTM, CDR2 ANQGSEA. This CDR3 contains 14 residues. The ends were cut back, 4 bases at V and 3 bases at J, with 13 bases in the middle. CDR3 region: CSVAQGGGGNTIYF. The CDR3 DNA sequence: TGCAGCGTTGCGCAGGGCGGTGGTGGAAACACCATATATTTT. Looking up the rest from reference TRBV29-1 and TRBJ1-3 gives the full variable domain: SAVISQKPSRDICQRGTSLTIQCQVDSQVTMMFWYRQQPGQSLTLIATANQGSEATYESGFVIDKFPISRPNLTFSTLTVSNMSPEDSSIYLCSVAQGGGGNTIYFGEGSWLTVV.